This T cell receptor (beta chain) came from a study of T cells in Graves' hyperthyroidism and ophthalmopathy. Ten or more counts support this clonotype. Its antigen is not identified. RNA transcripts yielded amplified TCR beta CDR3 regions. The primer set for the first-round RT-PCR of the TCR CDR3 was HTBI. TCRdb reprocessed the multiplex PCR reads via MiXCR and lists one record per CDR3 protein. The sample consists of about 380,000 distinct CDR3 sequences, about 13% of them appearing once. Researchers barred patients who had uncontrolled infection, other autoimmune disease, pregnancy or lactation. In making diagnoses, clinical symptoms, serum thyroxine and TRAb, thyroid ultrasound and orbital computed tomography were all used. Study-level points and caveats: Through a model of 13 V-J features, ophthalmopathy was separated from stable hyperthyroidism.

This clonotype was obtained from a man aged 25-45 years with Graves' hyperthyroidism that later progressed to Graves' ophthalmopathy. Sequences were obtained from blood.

CDR3 sequence: CAWSAPGQGYNEQFF. As DNA, the CDR3 is TGTGCCTGGAGCGCCCCGGGACAGGGCTACAATGAGCAGTTCTTC. J is TRBJ2-1 and V is TRBV30; 9 bases agree with TRBD1. The CDR3 is made up of 15 amino acids. The V gene's germline CDR1 is GTSNPN and CDR2 SVGIG (reference sequence). Unmatched junction bases numbered 6, after V lost 3 bases and J lost 3 bases.